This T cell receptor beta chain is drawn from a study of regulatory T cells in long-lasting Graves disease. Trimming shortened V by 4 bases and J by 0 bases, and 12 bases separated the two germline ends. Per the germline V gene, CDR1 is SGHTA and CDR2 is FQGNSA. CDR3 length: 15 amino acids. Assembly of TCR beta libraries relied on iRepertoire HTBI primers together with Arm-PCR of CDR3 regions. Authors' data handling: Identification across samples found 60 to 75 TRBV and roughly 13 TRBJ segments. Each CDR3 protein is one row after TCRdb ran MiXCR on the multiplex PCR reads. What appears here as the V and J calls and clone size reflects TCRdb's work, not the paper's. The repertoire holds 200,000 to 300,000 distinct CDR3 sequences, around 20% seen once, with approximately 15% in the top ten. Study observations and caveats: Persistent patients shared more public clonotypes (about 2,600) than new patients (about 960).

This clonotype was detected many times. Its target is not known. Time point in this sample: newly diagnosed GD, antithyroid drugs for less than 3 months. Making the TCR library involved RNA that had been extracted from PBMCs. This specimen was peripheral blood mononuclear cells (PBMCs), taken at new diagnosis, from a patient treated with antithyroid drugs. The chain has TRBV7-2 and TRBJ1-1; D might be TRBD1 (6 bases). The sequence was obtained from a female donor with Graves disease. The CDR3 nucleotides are TGTGCCAGCAGCTCCGGGGGGGCCTTGAACACTGAAGCTTTCTTT. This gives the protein CASSSGGALNTEAFF. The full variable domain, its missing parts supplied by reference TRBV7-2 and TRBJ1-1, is GAGVSQSPSNKVTEKGKDVELRCDPISGHTALYWYRQSLGQGLEFLIYFQGNSAPDKSGLPSDRFSAERTGGSVSTLTIQRTQQEDSAVYLCASSSGGALNTEAFFGQGTRLTVV.